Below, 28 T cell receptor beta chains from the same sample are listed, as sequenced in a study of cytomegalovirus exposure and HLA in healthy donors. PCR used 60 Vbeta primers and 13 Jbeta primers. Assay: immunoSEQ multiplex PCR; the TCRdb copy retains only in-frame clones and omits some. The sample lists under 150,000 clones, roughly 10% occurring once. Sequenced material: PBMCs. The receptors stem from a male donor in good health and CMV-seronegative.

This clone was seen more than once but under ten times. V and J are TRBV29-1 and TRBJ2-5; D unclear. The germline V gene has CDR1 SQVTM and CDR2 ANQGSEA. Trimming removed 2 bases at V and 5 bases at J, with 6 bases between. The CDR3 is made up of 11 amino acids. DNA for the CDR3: TGCAGCGTTGAATTCGGGGAGACCCAGTACTTC. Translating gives CSVEFGETQYF.

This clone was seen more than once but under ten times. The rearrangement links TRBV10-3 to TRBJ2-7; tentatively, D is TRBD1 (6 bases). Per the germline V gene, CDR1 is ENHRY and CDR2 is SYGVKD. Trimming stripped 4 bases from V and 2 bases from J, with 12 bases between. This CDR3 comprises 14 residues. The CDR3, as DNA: TGTGCCATCAGTGCCTCGCAGGGGACCTACGAGCAGTACTTC. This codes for CAISASQGTYEQYF.

CDR3 residues: CASSSRDRSYEQYF. The DNA of the CDR3 is TGTGCCAGCAGCTCCCGGGACAGATCCTACGAGCAGTACTTC. The chain carries TRBV7-2 and TRBJ2-7, with 7 bases fitting TRBD1. With V trimmed by 4 bases and J by 1 base, 4 bases remained unmatched. The V gene's germline CDR1 is SGHTA and CDR2 FQGNSA. This CDR3 has 14 amino acids. Based on the CDR3 plus reference TRBV7-2 and TRBJ2-7, the full variable domain is GAGVSQSPSNKVTEKGKDVELRCDPISGHTALYWYRQSLGQGLEFLIYFQGNSAPDKSGLPSDRFSAERTGGSVSTLTIQRTQQEDSAVYLCASSSRDRSYEQYFGPGTRLTVT.

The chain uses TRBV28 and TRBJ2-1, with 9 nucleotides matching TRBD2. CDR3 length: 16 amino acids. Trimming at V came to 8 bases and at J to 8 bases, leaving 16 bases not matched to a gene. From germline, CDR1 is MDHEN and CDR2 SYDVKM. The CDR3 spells CASSRLGLAGKDEQFF. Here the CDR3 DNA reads TGTGCCAGCTCACGTCTAGGGCTAGCGGGGAAGGATGAGCAGTTCTTC.

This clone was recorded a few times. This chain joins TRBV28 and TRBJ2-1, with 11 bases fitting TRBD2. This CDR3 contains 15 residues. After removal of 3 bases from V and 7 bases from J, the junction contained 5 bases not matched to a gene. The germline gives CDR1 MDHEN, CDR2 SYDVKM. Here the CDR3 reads CASSLTSGIGNEQFF. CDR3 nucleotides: TGTGCCAGCAGTTTGACTAGCGGGATCGGGAATGAGCAGTTCTTC.

CDR3 sequence reads: CASSHGANNYEQYF. CDR3 bases: TGCGCCAGCAGCCATGGAGCGAACAACTACGAGCAGTACTTC. The rearrangement joins TRBV4-1 to TRBJ2-7; D unresolved. Trimming stripped 3 bases from V and 3 bases from J, with 12 bases between. Germline V CDR1 and CDR2: MGHRA, YSYEKL. The CDR3 totals 14 residues.

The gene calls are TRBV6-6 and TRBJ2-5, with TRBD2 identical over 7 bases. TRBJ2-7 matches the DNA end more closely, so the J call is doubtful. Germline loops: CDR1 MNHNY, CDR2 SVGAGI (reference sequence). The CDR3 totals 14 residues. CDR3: CASSRGGTSYEQYF. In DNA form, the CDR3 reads TGTGCCAGCAGCCGCGGGGGAACTTCCTACGAGCAGTACTTC.

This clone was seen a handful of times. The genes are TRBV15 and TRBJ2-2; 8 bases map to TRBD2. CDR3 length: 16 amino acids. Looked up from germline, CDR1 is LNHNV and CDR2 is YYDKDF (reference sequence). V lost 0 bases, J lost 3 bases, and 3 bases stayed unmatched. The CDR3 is CATSRDAGGYTGELFF. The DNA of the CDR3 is TGTGCCACCAGCAGAGATGCGGGGGGATACACCGGGGAGCTGTTTTTT.

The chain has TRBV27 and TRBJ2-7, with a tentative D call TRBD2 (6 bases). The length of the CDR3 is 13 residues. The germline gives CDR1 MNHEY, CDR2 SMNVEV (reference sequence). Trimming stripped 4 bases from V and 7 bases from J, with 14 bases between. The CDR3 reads CASSWTLAGEQYF. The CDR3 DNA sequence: TGTGCCAGCAGTTGGACCCTCGCGGGGGAGCAGTACTTC.

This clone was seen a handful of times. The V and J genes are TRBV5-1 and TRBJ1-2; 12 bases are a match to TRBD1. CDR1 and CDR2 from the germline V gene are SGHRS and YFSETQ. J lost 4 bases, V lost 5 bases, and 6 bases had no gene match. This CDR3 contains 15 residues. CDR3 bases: TGCGCCAGCAGATCGCCGGGACAGGGGGCCTATGGCTACACCTTC. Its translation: CASRSPGQGAYGYTF.

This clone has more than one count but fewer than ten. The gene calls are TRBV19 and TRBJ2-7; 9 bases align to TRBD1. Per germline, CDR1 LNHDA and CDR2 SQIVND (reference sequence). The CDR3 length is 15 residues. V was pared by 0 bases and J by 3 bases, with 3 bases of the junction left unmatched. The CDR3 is CASSIETGGIYEQYF. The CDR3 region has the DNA TGTGCCAGTAGTATAGAGACAGGGGGGATCTACGAGCAGTACTTC.

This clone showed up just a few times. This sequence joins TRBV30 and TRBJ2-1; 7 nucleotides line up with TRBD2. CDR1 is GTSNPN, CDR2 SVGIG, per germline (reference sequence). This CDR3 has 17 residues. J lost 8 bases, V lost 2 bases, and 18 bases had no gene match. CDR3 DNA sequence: TGTGCCTGGAGTCCCCAGGGTAGCGGGCCCAAGTCCGATGAGCAGTTCTTC. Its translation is CAWSPQGSGPKSDEQFF.

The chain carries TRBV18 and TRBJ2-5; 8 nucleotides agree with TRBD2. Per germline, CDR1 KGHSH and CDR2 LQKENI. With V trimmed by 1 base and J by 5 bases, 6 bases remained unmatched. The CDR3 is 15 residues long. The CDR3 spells CASSPLAGLGETQYF. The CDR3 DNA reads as TGTGCCAGCTCACCACTAGCGGGGCTTGGGGAGACCCAGTACTTC.

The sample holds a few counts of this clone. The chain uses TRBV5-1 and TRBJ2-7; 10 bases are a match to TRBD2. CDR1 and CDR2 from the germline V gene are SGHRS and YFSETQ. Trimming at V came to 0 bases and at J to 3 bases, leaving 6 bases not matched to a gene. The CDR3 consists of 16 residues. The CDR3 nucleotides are TGCGCCAGCAGCTTGGCACCTAGCGGGAGTATCTACGAGCAGTACTTC. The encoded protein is CASSLAPSGSIYEQYF.

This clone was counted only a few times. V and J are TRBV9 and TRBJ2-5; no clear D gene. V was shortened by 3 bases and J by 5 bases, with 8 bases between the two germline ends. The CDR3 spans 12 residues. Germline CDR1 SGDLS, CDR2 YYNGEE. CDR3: CASSANGETQYF. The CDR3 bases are TGTGCCAGCAGCGCAAACGGGGAGACCCAGTACTTC.

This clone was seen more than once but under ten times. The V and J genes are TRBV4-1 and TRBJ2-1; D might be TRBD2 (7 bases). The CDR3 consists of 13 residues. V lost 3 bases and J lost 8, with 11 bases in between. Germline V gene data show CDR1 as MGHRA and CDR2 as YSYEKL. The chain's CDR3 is CASSHSGGDEQFF. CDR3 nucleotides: TGCGCCAGCAGCCATTCGGGGGGCGATGAGCAGTTCTTC.

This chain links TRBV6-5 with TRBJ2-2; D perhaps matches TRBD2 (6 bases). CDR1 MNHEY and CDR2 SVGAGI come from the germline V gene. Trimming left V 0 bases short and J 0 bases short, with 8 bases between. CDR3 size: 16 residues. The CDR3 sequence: CASSYSGTANTGELFF. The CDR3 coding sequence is TGTGCCAGCAGTTACTCGGGGACTGCGAACACCGGGGAGCTGTTTTTT.

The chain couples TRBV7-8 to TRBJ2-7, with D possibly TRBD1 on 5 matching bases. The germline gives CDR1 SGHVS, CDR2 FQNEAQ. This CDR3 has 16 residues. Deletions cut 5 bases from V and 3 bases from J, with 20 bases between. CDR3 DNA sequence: TGTGCCAGCAGCCTATCCAGGGTTTCCTTTAACTACGAGCAGTACTTC. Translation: CASSLSRVSFNYEQYF.

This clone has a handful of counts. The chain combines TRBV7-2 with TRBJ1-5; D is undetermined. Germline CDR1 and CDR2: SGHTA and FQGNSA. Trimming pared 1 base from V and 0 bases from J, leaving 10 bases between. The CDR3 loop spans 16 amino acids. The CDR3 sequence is CASSLELVYSNQPQHF. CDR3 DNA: TGTGCCAGCAGCTTAGAACTCGTTTATAGCAATCAGCCCCAGCATTTT.

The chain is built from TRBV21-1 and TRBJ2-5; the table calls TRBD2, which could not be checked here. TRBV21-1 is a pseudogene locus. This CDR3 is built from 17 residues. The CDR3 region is CASSRWGGRGGEETQYF. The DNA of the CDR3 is TGTGCCAGCAGTAGGTGGGGGGGGCGCGGAGGTGAAGAGACCCAGTACTTC.

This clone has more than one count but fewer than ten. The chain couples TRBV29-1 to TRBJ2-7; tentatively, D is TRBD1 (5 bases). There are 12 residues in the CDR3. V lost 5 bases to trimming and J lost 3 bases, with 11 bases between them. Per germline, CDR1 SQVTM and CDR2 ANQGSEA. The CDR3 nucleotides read TGCAGCGTTTCTACAGGTTTCTACGAGCAGTACTTC. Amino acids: CSVSTGFYEQYF.

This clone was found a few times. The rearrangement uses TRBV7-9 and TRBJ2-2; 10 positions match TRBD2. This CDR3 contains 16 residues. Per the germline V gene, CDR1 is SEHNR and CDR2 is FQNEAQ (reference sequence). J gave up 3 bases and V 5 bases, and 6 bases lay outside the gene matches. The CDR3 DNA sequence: TGTGCCAGCAGCCACCGGACTAGCGGTTACACCGGGGAGCTGTTTTTT. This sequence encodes CASSHRTSGYTGELFF.

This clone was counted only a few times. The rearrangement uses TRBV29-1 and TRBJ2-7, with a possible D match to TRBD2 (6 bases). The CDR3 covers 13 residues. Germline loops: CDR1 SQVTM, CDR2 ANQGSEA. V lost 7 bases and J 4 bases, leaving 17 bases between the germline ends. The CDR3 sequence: CSASSGVAYEQYF. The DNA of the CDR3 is TGCAGCGCCTCGTCGGGAGTAGCTTACGAGCAGTACTTC.

The CDR3 is CASSPGRRQGHSGNTIYF. The DNA for the CDR3 is TGTGCCAGCTCACCCGGTCGGCGACAGGGACACTCTGGAAACACCATATATTTT. V gene TRBV18 combines with J gene TRBJ1-3, with 7 bases that match TRBD1. The CDR3 has 18 residues. Germline CDR1 reads KGHSH; CDR2 reads LQKENI. V lost 3 bases, J lost 0 bases, and 11 bases stayed unmatched.

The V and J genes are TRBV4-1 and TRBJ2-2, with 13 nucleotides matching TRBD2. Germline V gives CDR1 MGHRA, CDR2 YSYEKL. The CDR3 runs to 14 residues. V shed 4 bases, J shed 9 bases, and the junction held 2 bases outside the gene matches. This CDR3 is CASSRTSGSRELFF. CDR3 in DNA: TGCGCCAGCAGCCGGACTAGCGGGAGCAGGGAGCTGTTTTTT.

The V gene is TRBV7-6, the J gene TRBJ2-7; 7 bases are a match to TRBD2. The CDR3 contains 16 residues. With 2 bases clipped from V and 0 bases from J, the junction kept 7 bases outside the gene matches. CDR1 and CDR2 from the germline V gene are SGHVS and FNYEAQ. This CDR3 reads CASSLPSGAPSYEQYF. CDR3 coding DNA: TGTGCCAGCAGCTTACCCAGCGGGGCCCCCTCCTACGAGCAGTACTTC.

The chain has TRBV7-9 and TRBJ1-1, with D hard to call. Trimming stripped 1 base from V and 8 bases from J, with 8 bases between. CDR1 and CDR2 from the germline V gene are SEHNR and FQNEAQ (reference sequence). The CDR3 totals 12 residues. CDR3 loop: CASSLGGSEAFF. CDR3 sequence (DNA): TGTGCCAGCAGCTTAGGAGGGTCGGAAGCTTTCTTT.

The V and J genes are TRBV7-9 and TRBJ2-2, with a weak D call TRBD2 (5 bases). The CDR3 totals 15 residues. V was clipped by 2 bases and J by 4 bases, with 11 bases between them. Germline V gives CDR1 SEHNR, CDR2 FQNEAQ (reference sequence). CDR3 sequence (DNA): TGTGCCAGCAGCTTAAGGACTCCCTTCACCGGGGAGCTGTTTTTT. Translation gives CASSLRTPFTGELFF.